Presented here are 32 T cell receptor beta chains from one specimen sequenced in a study of blood T cell repertoires in COVID-19. The data were produced by immunoSEQ multiplex PCR, yet TCRdb's version contains in-frame clones alone and is incomplete. The sample has around 69,000 clones, approximately 85% seen once. The sequencing input was peripheral blood. The receptor set was obtained from a man aged 45-65 years with acute or convalescent COVID-19.

The J gene is TRBJ2-7, the V gene TRBV20-1, with D possibly TRBD2 on 5 matching bases. V was clipped by 5 bases and J by 10 bases, with 15 bases between them. CDR1 is DFQATT and CDR2 is SNEGSKA in the germline V gene (reference sequence). This CDR3 is built from 11 residues. The CDR3 coding sequence is TGCAGTGCTGCTACTAGTAGAGAACAGTACGTC. Encoded protein: CSAATSREQYV.

The V gene is TRBV7-2, the J gene TRBJ2-4, with D perhaps matching TRBD2 (5 bases). V was clipped by 3 bases and J by 5 bases, with 8 bases between them. Germline lookup yields CDR1 SGHTA and CDR2 FQGNSA. The CDR3 loop spans 13 amino acids. This CDR3 is CASSFRGENIQYF. In DNA form, the CDR3 reads TGTGCCAGCAGCTTCCGGGGAGAAAACATTCAGTACTTC.

The rearrangement uses TRBV11-2 and TRBJ1-3, with D perhaps TRBD1 (6 bases). The CDR3 runs 17 residues. V was cut by 3 bases and J by 8 bases, with 23 bases left in between. Germline V gene sequence: CDR1 SGHAT, CDR2 FQNNGV. The CDR3 sequence: CASSFWSGHGSGDTIYF. The DNA for the CDR3 is TGTGCCAGCAGCTTTTGGTCGGGACACGGCTCTGGGGACACCATATATTTT.

This clone is a singleton in its sample. This rearrangement joins TRBV6-5 to TRBJ2-5; possible D gene TRBD2, 5 bases. The germline V gene has CDR1 MNHEY and CDR2 SVGAGI. This CDR3 region has 14 residues. Trimming shortened V by 3 bases and J by 7 bases, and 15 bases separated the two germline ends. The CDR3 DNA follows: TGTGCCAGCAGTTATGGGAGTCAAGAGGGGACCCAGTACTTC. It specifies CASSYGSQEGTQYF.

V gene TRBV5-1 combines with J gene TRBJ2-2; D unclear. Between the trimmed V and J ends, which lost 4 bases and 5 bases, there was a span of 9 bases. This CDR3 is built from 13 residues. Per germline, CDR1 SGHRS and CDR2 YFSETQ. The CDR3: CASSSDTTGELFF. The CDR3, as DNA: TGCGCCAGCAGCAGTGACACGACCGGGGAGCTGTTTTTT.

V and J are TRBV11-3 and TRBJ1-2; 8 bases are shared with TRBD1. CDR3 length equals 16 residues. V shed 4 bases, J shed 6 bases, and the junction held 13 bases outside the gene matches. Germline V gene sequence: CDR1 SGHNT, CDR2 YENEEA. CDR3: CASSSTGQGVLDGYTF. In nucleotides, the CDR3 is TGTGCCAGCAGCTCGACAGGACAGGGCGTTTTAGATGGCTACACCTTC.

Written as DNA, the CDR3 is TGTGCCGGGCGACAGGGGATGGGCGAAAAACTGTTTTTT. It codes for CAGRQGMGEKLFF. This sequence joins TRBV2 and TRBJ1-4, with TRBD1 matching 8 bases. V lost 11 bases to trimming and J lost 8 bases; unmatched junction nucleotides: 10. CDR1 is SNHLY and CDR2 is FYNNEI in the germline V gene. The CDR3 is made up of 13 amino acids. Complete variable domain (other parts from reference TRBV2 and TRBJ1-4): EPEVTQTPSHQVTQMGQEVILRCVPISNHLYFYWYRQILGQKVEFLVSFYNNEISEKSEIFDDQFSVERPDGSNFTLKIRSTKLEDSAMYFCAGRQGMGEKLFFGSGTQLSVL.

V usage is TRBV2 and J usage is TRBJ1-1; possible D gene TRBD1, 5 bases. The CDR3 has 13 amino acids. Germline CDR1 reads SNHLY; CDR2 reads FYNNEI. V was trimmed by 7 bases and J by 7 bases, leaving 16 bases between them. Here the CDR3 DNA reads TGTGCCAGCAAGTTTGGGGGGGGAGATGAAGCTTTCTTT. It yields the protein CASKFGGGDEAFF.

This clone has only one observation. This chain links TRBV6-6 with TRBJ2-7; maybe TRBD1 (5 bases). CDR3 size: 14 residues. CDR1 and CDR2 from the germline V gene are MNHNY and SVGAGI (reference sequence). The V and J ends lost 2 bases and 0 bases respectively, with 8 bases between them. The DNA of the CDR3 is TGTGCCAGCAGTTACCAAGGGGACTCCTACGAGCAGTACGTC. It encodes CASSYQGDSYEQYV.

The genes are TRBV12-3 or TRBV12-4 and TRBJ2-5, with D hard to call. The V and J ends lost 4 bases and 2 bases respectively, with 8 bases between them. The CDR3 runs to 13 residues. CDR3 sequence: CASSYTEQETQYF. In nucleotides, the CDR3 is TGTGCCAGCAGTTATACGGAGCAAGAGACCCAGTACTTC.

The rearrangement joins TRBV21-1 to TRBJ1-1; the D call of TRBD1 is as the table states it, not checked on the DNA. TRBV21-1 is an annotated pseudogene. The CDR3 runs 16 residues. The CDR3 here is CASSQTGTEQNTEAFF. As DNA, the CDR3 is TGTGCCAGCAGCCAAACGGGGACAGAACAGAACACTGAAGCTTTCTTT.

The rearrangement joins TRBV15 to TRBJ2-1; D is ambiguous. CDR1 is LNHNV, CDR2 YYDKDF, per germline (reference sequence). This CDR3 is 14 amino acids long. V lost 0 bases to trimming and J lost 3 bases, with 6 bases between them. This CDR3 is CATSRDPLYNEQFF. CDR3 coding DNA: TGTGCCACCAGCAGAGATCCTCTCTACAATGAGCAGTTCTTC.

This clone has only a few counts. The chain employs TRBV7-7 and TRBJ1-3; D not certain. The CDR3 consists of 15 residues. In germline, CDR1 is SSHAT, CDR2 FNYEAQ (reference sequence). Trimming pared 5 bases from V and 0 bases from J, leaving 11 bases between. The CDR3, as DNA: TGTGCCAGCAGCCCGACGGCAGGCTCTGGAAACACCATATATTTT. Amino acid sequence: CASSPTAGSGNTIYF.

This clone was counted a single time. This chain joins TRBV5-4 and TRBJ2-3; no definite D call. Germline values: CDR1 SGHNT, CDR2 YYREEE (reference sequence). The ends were cut back, 0 bases at V and 0 bases at J, with 8 bases in the middle. The CDR3 consists of 15 residues. CDR3 protein: CASSLDSGSTDTQYF. CDR3 bases: TGTGCCAGCAGCTTGGATTCAGGAAGCACAGATACGCAGTATTTT.

This clone was found once. The chain carries TRBV5-6 and TRBJ1-1, with D perhaps matching TRBD1 (5 bases). Germline loops: CDR1 SGHDT, CDR2 YYEEEE. This CDR3 comprises 13 residues. Trimming pared 0 bases from V and 3 bases from J, leaving 6 bases between. The chain's CDR3 is CASSLGQYTEAFF. The DNA of the CDR3 is TGTGCCAGCAGCTTGGGACAGTACACTGAAGCTTTCTTT. Variable domain in full (rest from reference TRBV5-6 and TRBJ1-1): DAGVTQSPTHLIKTRGQQVTLRCSPKSGHDTVSWYQQALGQGPQFIFQYYEEEERQRGNFPDRFSGHQFPNYSSELNVNALLLGDSALYLCASSLGQYTEAFFGQGTRLTVV.

The genes are TRBV11-2 and TRBJ1-6; D perhaps matches TRBD1 (6 bases). Per the germline V gene, CDR1 is SGHAT and CDR2 is FQNNGV. V was shortened by 5 bases and J by 7 bases, with 15 bases between the two germline ends. The CDR3 totals 15 residues. The CDR3 DNA sequence: TGTGCCAGCAGCACCCGACAGGAATTCAATTCACCCCTCCACTTT. Translation: CASSTRQEFNSPLHF.

The chain employs TRBV13 and TRBJ2-7; the match to TRBD1 covers 8 bases. Trimming cost V 4 bases and J 1 base; bases outside gene matches: 9. The CDR3 length is 16 residues. Germline V lookup: CDR1 PRHDT, CDR2 FYEKMQ (reference sequence). The CDR3 reads CASSSRQGIPSYEQYF. The CDR3 DNA sequence: TGTGCCAGCAGCTCAAGACAGGGGATCCCGTCCTACGAGCAGTACTTC.

This clone was recorded once. The genes are TRBV10-1 and TRBJ1-2; TRBD1 matches at 7 bases. CDR1 and CDR2 from the germline V gene are WNHNN and SYGVQD (reference sequence). The V gene end was trimmed by 2 bases and the J gene end by 8 bases; junction bases not matched to a gene: 8. This CDR3 has 14 residues. The CDR3 loop reads CASSENDRDGGYTF. The CDR3 coding sequence is TGCGCCAGCAGTGAGAACGACAGGGATGGCGGCTACACCTTC.

The genes are TRBV6-5 and TRBJ1-3; no clear D. This CDR3 is built from 15 residues. The V end was cut by 6 bases, the J end by 0 bases, with 12 bases between. Germline CDR1 is MNHEY and CDR2 is SVGAGI. In DNA form, the CDR3 reads TGTGCCAGCAGCCAAGTCTGGAGCTCTGGAAACACCATATATTTT. This translates into CASSQVWSSGNTIYF.

The chain has TRBV3-1 (or the pseudogene TRBV3-2) and TRBJ2-1; tentative D call: TRBD2 (5 bases). V dropped 11 bases and J dropped 5 bases, with 16 bases sitting between them. This CDR3 is built from 13 residues. The V gene's germline CDR1 is LGHDT and CDR2 YNNKEL (reference sequence). The CDR3 here is CACEQTTNNEQFF. The CDR3 DNA reads as TGTGCCTGCGAGCAGACTACCAACAATGAGCAGTTCTTC.

The gene calls are TRBV28 and TRBJ1-3; TRBD1 matches 8 bases. Germline CDR1 is MDHEN and CDR2 is SYDVKM. The length of the CDR3 is 14 residues. Losses at the gene ends were 5 bases for V and 5 bases for J; bases not matched to a gene: 5. The chain's CDR3 is CASSRPGGRNTIYF. CDR3 coding DNA: TGTGCCAGCAGTCGACCAGGGGGCAGAAACACCATATATTTT.

The rearrangement links TRBV30 to TRBJ2-5; D unresolved. Per the germline V gene, CDR1 is GTSNPN and CDR2 is SVGIG (reference sequence). The CDR3 totals 13 residues. V gave up 2 bases and J gave up 2 bases, with 9 bases separating them. CDR3 in amino acids: CAWSWSSQETQYF. The CDR3 DNA is TGTGCCTGGAGTTGGAGCAGTCAAGAGACCCAGTACTTC. The whole variable domain, remainder taken from reference TRBV30 and TRBJ2-5, is SQTIHQWPATLVQPVGSPLSLECTVEGTSNPNLYWYRQAAGRGLQLLFYSVGIGQISSEVPQNLSASRPQDRQFILSSKKLLLSDSGFYLCAWSWSSQETQYFGPGTRLLVL.

V usage is TRBV7-3 and J usage is TRBJ2-5; D is unresolved. The germline V gene encodes CDR1 SGHTA and CDR2 FQGTGA. CDR3 size: 14 residues. V lost 5 bases and J lost 4, with 14 bases in between. Here the CDR3 reads CASSPRTRGETQYF. DNA for the CDR3: TGTGCCAGCAGCCCGCGCACCCGTGGAGAGACCCAGTACTTC. The full variable domain, rest sourced from reference TRBV7-3 and TRBJ2-5, is GAGVSQTPSNKVTEKGKYVELRCDPISGHTALYWYRQSLGQGPEFLIYFQGTGAADDSGLPNDRFFAVRPEGSVSTLKIQRTERGDSAVYLCASSPRTRGETQYFGPGTRLLVL.

The chain has TRBV4-1 and TRBJ1-4; D not certain. CDR1 is MGHRA, CDR2 YSYEKL, per germline. Trimming took off 2 bases at V and 0 bases at J, with 7 bases between the two ends. The CDR3 totals 15 residues. The CDR3 nucleotides are TGCGCCAGCAGCCAATATTCCGCAACTAATGAAAAACTGTTTTTT. Amino acid sequence: CASSQYSATNEKLFF.

The V and J genes are TRBV5-1 and TRBJ2-5, with D possibly being TRBD2 (6 bases). The V and J ends lost 4 bases and 7 bases respectively, with 20 bases between them. CDR3 size: 15 residues. Germline V lookup: CDR1 SGHRS, CDR2 YFSETQ. The CDR3 bases are TGCGCCAGCAGCCTAGGACCGGGGGATGGGGGGACCCAGTACTTC. Protein sequence: CASSLGPGDGGTQYF.

The chain uses TRBV10-3 and TRBJ2-5, with TRBD1 identical over 8 bases. The CDR3 is 13 residues long. Germline values: CDR1 ENHRY, CDR2 SYGVKD. With 11 bases clipped from V and 5 bases from J, the junction kept 10 bases outside the gene matches. This CDR3 reads CAVGAGGVETQYF. CDR3 nucleotides: TGTGCCGTTGGCGCAGGGGGCGTGGAGACCCAGTACTTC.

The rearrangement links TRBV30 to TRBJ2-7, with a possible D match to TRBD2 (6 bases). In germline, CDR1 is GTSNPN, CDR2 SVGIG (reference sequence). The CDR3 spans 13 residues. The V gene lost 6 bases and the J gene lost 0 bases, with 12 bases spanning the gap. CDR3 amino acids: CACLGGNSYEQYV. The CDR3 region has the DNA TGTGCCTGCCTGGGGGGAAACTCCTACGAGCAGTACGTC.

The CDR3 here is CASRKTGGSSEQFF. The CDR3 DNA sequence: TGTGCCAGTCGAAAGACAGGGGGTAGTAGTGAGCAGTTCTTC. The chain is built from TRBV19 and TRBJ2-1; TRBD1 agrees at 9 bases. The J segment lost 9 bases and the V segment lost 8 bases, leaving 11 bases of the junction unmatched. CDR1 LNHDA and CDR2 SQIVND come from the germline V gene (reference sequence). The CDR3 contains 14 residues.

The chain combines TRBV27 with TRBJ2-3; tentative D call: TRBD2 (6 bases). The CDR3 is 14 residues long. V shed 3 bases and J shed 5 bases, with 12 bases lying between them. CDR1 MNHEY and CDR2 SMNVEV come from the germline V gene (reference sequence). The CDR3 here is CASSLGSEGDTQYF. The DNA of the CDR3 is TGTGCCAGCAGTTTGGGTTCGGAGGGAGATACGCAGTATTTT.

V usage is TRBV5-1 and J usage is TRBJ1-1, with TRBD1 matching 7 bases. Germline V CDR1 and CDR2: SGHRS, YFSETQ. The CDR3 spans 15 residues. The V gene end was trimmed by 0 bases and the J gene end by 3 bases; junction bases not matched to a gene: 5. The CDR3 sequence: CASSLDDRAYTEAFF. In DNA, the CDR3 is TGCGCCAGCAGCTTGGACGACAGGGCCTACACTGAAGCTTTCTTT.

The chain employs TRBV5-4 and TRBJ2-1, with D uncertain. Germline lookup yields CDR1 SGHNT and CDR2 YYREEE (reference sequence). V lost 4 bases to trimming and J lost 4 bases, with 12 bases between them. The CDR3 runs to 14 residues. CDR3 region: CASSDRNGYNEQFF. The CDR3 DNA reads as TGTGCCAGCAGCGACCGGAACGGGTACAATGAGCAGTTCTTC.

The V gene is TRBV27, the J gene TRBJ2-7; the match to TRBD2 covers 8 bases. V gave up 2 bases and J gave up 7 bases; unmatched junction bases: 7. Germline V gives CDR1 MNHEY, CDR2 SMNVEV (reference sequence). The CDR3 contains 14 residues. CDR3 loop: CASSLNGGAGEQYF. The DNA of the CDR3 is TGTGCCAGCAGTTTAAACGGGGGGGCGGGGGAGCAGTACTTC.